Sequencing of this T cell receptor (beta chain) was carried out in a study of Tregs in tolerant kidney transplant recipients. General observations from the study: The most relevant donor-specific Treg TCRbeta repertoire apparently came from expansion with activated donor B cells. No direct test of biological reproducibility was done here. Findings come from small patient numbers and require larger validation.

Unstimulated regulatory T cells (CD4+CD25+CD127-), CD4+CD25- non-regulatory cells, CD4 and CD8 cells were FACS-sorted from thawed PBMCs. With 7 bases clipped from V and 5 bases from J, the junction kept 6 bases outside the gene matches. Germline loops: CDR1 MNHEY, CDR2 SMNVEV (reference sequence). The CDR3 has 13 residues. Measured with immunoSEQ multiplex PCR; TCRdb has only the in-frame clones, and not every one. The sample holds some 90,000 clones, more than 80% seen once. On this clone: Its antigen is undetermined.

The material sequenced was CD8+ T cells from blood. The chain has TRBV27 and TRBJ1-1, with 8 bases that match TRBD1. This clonotype was sampled from a human donor in good health. DNA for the CDR3: TGTGCCAGCACTGACAGGGGTTGGACTGAAGCTTTCTTT. Translating gives CASTDRGWTEAFF.